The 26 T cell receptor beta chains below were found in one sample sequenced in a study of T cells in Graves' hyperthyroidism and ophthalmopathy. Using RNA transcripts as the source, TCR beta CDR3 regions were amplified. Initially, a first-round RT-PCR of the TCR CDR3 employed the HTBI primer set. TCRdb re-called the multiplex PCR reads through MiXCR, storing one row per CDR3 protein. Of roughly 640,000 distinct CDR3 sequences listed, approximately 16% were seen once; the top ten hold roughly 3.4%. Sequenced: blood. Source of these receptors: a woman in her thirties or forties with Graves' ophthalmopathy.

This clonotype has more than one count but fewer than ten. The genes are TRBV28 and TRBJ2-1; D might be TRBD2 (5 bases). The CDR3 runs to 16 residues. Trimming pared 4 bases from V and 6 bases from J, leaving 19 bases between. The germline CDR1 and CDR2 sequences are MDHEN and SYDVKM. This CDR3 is CASSSPRLAAGNEQFF. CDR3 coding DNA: TGTGCCAGCAGTTCCCCTCGGTTGGCGGCGGGCAATGAGCAGTTCTTC.

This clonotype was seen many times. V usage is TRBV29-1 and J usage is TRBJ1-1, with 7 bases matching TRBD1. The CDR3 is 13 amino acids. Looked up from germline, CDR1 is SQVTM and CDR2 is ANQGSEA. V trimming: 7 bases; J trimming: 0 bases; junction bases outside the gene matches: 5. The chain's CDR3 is CSGTGQLNTEAFF. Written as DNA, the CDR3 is TGCAGCGGCACGGGACAGTTGAACACTGAAGCTTTCTTT.

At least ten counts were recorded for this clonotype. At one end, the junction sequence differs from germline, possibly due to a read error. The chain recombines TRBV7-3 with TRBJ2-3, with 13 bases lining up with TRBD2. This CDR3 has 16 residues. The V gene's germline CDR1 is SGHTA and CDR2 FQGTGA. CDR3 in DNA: TGCGCCAGCAGCTCGACGGGACTAGCGGGGACAGATACGCAGTATTTT. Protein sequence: CASSSTGLAGTDTQYF.

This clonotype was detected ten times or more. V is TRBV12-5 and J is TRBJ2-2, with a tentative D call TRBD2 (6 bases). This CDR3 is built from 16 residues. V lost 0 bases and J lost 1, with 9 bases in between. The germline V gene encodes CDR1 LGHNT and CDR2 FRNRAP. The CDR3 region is CASGLVVSGNTGELFF. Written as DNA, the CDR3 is TGTGCTAGTGGTTTGGTGGTTAGCGGGAACACCGGGGAGCTGTTTTTT.

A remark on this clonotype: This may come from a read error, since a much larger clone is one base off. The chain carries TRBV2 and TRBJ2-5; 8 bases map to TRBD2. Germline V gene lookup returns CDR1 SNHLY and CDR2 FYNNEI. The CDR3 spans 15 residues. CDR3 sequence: CACSLAGWFQETQYF. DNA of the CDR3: TGTGCCTGCAGTTTAGCGGGATGGTTCCAAGAGACCCAGTACTTC. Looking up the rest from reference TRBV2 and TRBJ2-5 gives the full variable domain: EPEVTQTPSHQVTQMGQEVILRCVPISNHLYFYWYRQILGQKVEFLVSFYNNEISEKSEIFDDQFSVERPDGSNFTLKIRSTKLEDSAMYFCACSLAGWFQETQYFGPGTRLLVL.

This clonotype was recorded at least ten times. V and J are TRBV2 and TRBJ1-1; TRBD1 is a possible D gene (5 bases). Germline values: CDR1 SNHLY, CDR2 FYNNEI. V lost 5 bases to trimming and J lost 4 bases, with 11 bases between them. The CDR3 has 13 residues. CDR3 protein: CASSRGGFTEAFF. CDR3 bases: TGTGCCAGCAGTCGCGGGGGGTTCACTGAAGCTTTCTTT.

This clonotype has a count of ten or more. Written as DNA, the CDR3 is TGCGCCAGCAGCTTGGACGGAGACTATGGCTACACCTTC. As protein: CASSLDGDYGYTF. The chain couples TRBV5-1 to TRBJ1-2; D is undetermined. This CDR3 spans 13 amino acids. Per the germline V gene, CDR1 is SGHRS and CDR2 is YFSETQ. V lost 0 bases, J lost 3 bases, and 6 bases lay in between.

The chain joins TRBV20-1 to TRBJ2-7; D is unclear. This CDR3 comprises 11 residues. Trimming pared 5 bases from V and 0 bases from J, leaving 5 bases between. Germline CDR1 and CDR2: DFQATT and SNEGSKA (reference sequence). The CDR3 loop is CSARISYEQYF. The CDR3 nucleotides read TGCAGTGCTCGGATCTCCTACGAGCAGTACTTC.

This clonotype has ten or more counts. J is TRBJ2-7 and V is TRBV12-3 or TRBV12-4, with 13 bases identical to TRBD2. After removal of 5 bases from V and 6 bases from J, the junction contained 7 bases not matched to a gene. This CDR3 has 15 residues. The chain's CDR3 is CASSLGTSGVGEQYF. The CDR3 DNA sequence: TGTGCCAGCAGTCTGGGGACTAGCGGGGTGGGCGAGCAGTACTTC.

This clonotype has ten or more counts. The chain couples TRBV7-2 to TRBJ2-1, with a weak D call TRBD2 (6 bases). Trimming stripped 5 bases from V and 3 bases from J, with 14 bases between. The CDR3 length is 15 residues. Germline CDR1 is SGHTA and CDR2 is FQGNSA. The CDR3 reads CASSPGTENYNEQFF. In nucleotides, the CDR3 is TGTGCCAGCAGCCCCGGGACTGAGAACTACAATGAGCAGTTCTTC.

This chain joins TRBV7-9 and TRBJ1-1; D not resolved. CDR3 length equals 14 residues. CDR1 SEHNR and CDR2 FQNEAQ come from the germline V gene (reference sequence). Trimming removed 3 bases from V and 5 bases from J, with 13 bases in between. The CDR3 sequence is CASSFLLGNTEAFF. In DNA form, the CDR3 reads TGTGCCAGCAGCTTCCTGCTAGGGAATACTGAAGCTTTCTTT.

The CDR3 nucleotides are TGTGCCAGCACTAGTCAGGGAACGAACACCGGGGAGCTGTTTTTT. This gives the protein CASTSQGTNTGELFF. J is TRBJ2-2 and V is TRBV6-1; possible D gene TRBD1, 5 bases. This CDR3 comprises 15 residues. Germline CDR1 is MNHNS and CDR2 is SASEGT. V gave up 7 bases and J gave up 0 bases, with 12 bases separating them.

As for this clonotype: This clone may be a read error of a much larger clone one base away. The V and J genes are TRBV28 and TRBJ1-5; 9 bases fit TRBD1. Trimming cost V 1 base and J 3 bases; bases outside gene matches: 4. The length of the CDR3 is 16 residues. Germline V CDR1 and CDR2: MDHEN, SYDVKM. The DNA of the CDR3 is TGTGCCAGCAGTTTATCCGGGACAGGGATCAATCAGCCCCAGCATTTT. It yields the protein CASSLSGTGINQPQHF.

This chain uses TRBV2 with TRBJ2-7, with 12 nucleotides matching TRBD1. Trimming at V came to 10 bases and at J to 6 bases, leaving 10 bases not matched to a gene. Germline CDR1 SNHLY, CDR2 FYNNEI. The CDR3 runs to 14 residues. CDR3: CANRGTGGRCEQYF. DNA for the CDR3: TGTGCCAACAGGGGGACAGGGGGCAGGTGCGAGCAGTACTTC. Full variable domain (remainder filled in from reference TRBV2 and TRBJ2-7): EPEVTQTPSHQVTQMGQEVILRCVPISNHLYFYWYRQILGQKVEFLVSFYNNEISEKSEIFDDQFSVERPDGSNFTLKIRSTKLEDSAMYFCANRGTGGRCEQYFGPGTRLTVT.

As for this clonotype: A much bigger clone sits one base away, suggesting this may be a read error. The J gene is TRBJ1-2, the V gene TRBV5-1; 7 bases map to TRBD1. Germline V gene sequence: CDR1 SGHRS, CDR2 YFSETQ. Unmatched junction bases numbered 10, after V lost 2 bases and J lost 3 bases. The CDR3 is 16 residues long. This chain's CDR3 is CASSLVAGQGDYGYTF. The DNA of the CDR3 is TGCGCCAGCAGCTTAGTCGCAGGGCAGGGGGACTATGGCTACACCTTC.

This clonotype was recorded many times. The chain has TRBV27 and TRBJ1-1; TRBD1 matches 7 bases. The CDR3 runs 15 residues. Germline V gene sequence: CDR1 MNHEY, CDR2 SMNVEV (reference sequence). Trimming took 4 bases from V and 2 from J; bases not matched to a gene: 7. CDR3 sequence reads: CASSSRQGFNTEAFF. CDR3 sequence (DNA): TGTGCCAGCAGTTCCCGACAGGGCTTTAACACTGAAGCTTTCTTT.

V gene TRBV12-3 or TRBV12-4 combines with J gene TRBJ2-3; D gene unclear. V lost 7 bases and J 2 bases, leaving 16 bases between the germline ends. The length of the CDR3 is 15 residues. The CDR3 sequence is CASTDPIKDTDTQYF. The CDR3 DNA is TGTGCCAGCACCGATCCAATTAAGGACACAGATACGCAGTATTTT.

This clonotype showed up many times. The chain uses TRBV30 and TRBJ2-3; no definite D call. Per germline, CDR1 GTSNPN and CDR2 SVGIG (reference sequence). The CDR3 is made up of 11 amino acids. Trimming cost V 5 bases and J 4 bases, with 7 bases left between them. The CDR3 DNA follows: TGTGCCTGGCACCGGGCAGATACGCAGTATTTT. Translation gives CAWHRADTQYF.

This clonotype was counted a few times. CDR3 loop: CSARPGLAKNEQFF. The CDR3 region has the DNA TGCAGTGCTAGACCGGGACTAGCAAAAAATGAGCAGTTCTTC. This chain connects TRBV20-1 to TRBJ2-1; 9 nucleotides line up with TRBD2. J lost 7 bases, V lost 2 bases, and 6 bases had no gene match. The CDR3 runs 14 residues. Germline CDR1 is DFQATT and CDR2 is SNEGSKA (reference sequence).

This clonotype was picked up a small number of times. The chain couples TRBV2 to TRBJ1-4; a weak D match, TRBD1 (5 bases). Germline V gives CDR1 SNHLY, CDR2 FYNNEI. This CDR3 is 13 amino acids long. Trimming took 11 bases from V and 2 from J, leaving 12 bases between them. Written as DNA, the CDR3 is TGTGCCTCGGGGGGTAGGACTAATGAAAAACTGTTTTTT. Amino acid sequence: CASGGRTNEKLFF.

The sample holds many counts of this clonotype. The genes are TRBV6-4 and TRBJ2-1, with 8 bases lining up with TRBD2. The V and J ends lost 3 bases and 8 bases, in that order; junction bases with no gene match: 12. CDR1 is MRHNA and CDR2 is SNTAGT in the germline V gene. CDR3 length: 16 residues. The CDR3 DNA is TGTGCCAGCAGTGAAGAAGCGGGGGAGGGACGTGATGAGCAGTTCTTC. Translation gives CASSEEAGEGRDEQFF.

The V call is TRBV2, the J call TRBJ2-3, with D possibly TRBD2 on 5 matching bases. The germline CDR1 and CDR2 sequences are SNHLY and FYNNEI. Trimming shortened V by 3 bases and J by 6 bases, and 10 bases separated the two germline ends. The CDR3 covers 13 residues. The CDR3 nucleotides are TGTGCCAGCAGTGATGGCCCGGGGGATACGCAGTATTTT. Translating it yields CASSDGPGDTQYF.

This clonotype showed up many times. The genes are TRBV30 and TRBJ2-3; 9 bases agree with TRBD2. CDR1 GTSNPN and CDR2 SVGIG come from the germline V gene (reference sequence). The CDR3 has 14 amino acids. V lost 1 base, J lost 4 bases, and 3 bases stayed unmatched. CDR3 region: CAWSGGGAPDTQYF. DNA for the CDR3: TGTGCCTGGAGTGGCGGGGGGGCCCCAGATACGCAGTATTTT.

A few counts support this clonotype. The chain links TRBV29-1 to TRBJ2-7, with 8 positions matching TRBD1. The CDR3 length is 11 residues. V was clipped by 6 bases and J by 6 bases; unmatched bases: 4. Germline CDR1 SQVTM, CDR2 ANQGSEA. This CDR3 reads CSVQGATEQYF. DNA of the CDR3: TGCAGCGTCCAGGGGGCGACCGAGCAGTACTTC.

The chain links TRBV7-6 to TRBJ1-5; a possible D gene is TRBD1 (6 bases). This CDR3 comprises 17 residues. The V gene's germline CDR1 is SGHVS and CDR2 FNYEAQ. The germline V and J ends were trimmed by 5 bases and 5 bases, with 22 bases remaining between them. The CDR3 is CASSPLQGTDPDQPQHF. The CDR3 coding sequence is TGTGCCAGCAGCCCTCTCCAGGGGACGGATCCGGATCAGCCCCAGCATTTT.

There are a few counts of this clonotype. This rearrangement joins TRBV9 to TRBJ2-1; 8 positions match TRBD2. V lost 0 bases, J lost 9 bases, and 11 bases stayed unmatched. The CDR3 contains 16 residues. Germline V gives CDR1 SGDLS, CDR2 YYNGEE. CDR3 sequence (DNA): TGTGCCAGCAGCGTAGACCCCCTCGGGGGGGCCTTTGAGCAGTTCTTC. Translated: CASSVDPLGGAFEQFF. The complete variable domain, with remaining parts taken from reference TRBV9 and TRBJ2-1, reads DSGVTQTPKHLITATGQRVTLRCSPRSGDLSVYWYQQSLDQGLQFLIQYYNGEERAKGNILERFSAQQFPDLHSELNLSSLELGDSALYFCASSVDPLGGAFEQFFGPGTRLTVL.